This is a list of T cell receptor beta chains from one sample in a study of T cells in localized non-small cell lung cancer. Only in-frame clones appear in the TCRdb table, and some are missing; sequencing was by immunoSEQ multiplex PCR. The sample yields around 4,000 clones, approximately 30% seen once. Sample: lung tumor tissue, taken before any cancer treatment. These receptors all come from a man aged 40 to 69 with stage II squamous cell lung carcinoma. Both conserved end residues are part of each CDR3. A D gene is named only where the DNA matches it firmly. Clone size is given for some rows only: seen once, a few or many times, or a class if the clone is expanded.

j_call clone_size cdr3_length v_call d_call cdr3_nt cdr3_aa
TRBJ2-1 - 16 TRBV28 TRBD2 TGTGCCAGCAGTTTAGAGCGGGGGGGCTTGGACAATGAGCAGTTCTTC CASSLERGGLDNEQFF
TRBJ2-3 - 14 TRBV11-3 TRBD2 TGTGCCAGCAGCCTTGGACTAGCGGCCGATACGCAGTATTTT CASSLGLAADTQYF
TRBJ2-3 medium-sized 17 TRBV9 - TGTGCCAGCAGCGTCCTAGGGACTTCTCTAGGCACAGATACGCAGTATTTT CASSVLGTSLGTDTQYF
TRBJ2-7 - 17 TRBV29-1 TRBD2 TGCAGCGGTTGGGGGGGGACTAGCGGGAGGGATGCGTACGAGCAGTACTTC CSGWGGTSGRDAYEQYF
TRBJ2-3 - 15 TRBV5-1 - TGCGCCAGCAGCTTGGAGTTCCCCGGGACAGATACGCAGTATTTT CASSLEFPGTDTQYF
TRBJ2-1 few 14 TRBV6-8 - TGTGCCAGCAGTGAGGTCTTCTCCTACAATGAGCAGTTCTTC CASSEVFSYNEQFF
TRBJ2-5 - 13 TRBV19 - TGTGCCAGTAGTCCTGCGTGGGGAGAGACCCAGTACTTC CASSPAWGETQYF
TRBJ1-1 few 15 TRBV11-3 - TGTGCCAGCAGCTCTCCGGCGGGGGGGAACACTGAAGCTTTCTTT CASSSPAGGNTEAFF
TRBJ2-7 - 15 TRBV11-3 TRBD2 TGTGCCAGCAGCTTAATCCTAGCGGGATCTCGGGAGCAGTACTTC CASSLILAGSREQYF
TRBJ2-7 - 14 TRBV28 TRBD2 TGTGCCAGCAGTTTAGCGACTAGCGGGAGCGGGCAGTACTTC CASSLATSGSGQYF
TRBJ1-6 few 14 TRBV19 TRBD1 TGTGCCAGTAGTAGCGGGACAGGGAATCCGGGCCTCCACTTT CASSSGTGNPGLHF
TRBJ2-7 - 16 TRBV14 - TGTGCCAGCAGCCAAGATTCTTGGTATTCTACGGCCGAGCAGTACTTC CASSQDSWYSTAEQYF
TRBJ1-4 - 16 TRBV5-1 - TGCGCCAGCAGCTCCGGTATCAGGGCAACTAATGAAAAACTGTTTTTT CASSSGIRATNEKLFF
TRBJ2-7 - 14 TRBV9 - TGTGCCAGCAGCGTAGGTAGCACGTCCTACGAGCAGTACTTC CASSVGSTSYEQYF
TRBJ2-7 - 14 TRBV16 - TGTGCCAGCAGCCAATCTGCCGGGTCCTACGAGCAGTACTTC CASSQSAGSYEQYF
TRBJ1-5 - 12 TRBV30 - TGTGCCTGGTCAAGGGACAATCAGCCCCAGCATTTT CAWSRDNQPQHF
TRBJ2-1 few 17 TRBV11-3 TRBD2 TGTGCCAGCAGCCAACGAAGGGTTAGCGGGGCTGACAATGAGCAGTTCTTC CASSQRRVSGADNEQFF
TRBJ2-5 - 16 TRBV19 TRBD2 TGTGCCAGTAGTACCTCTAGCGGGAGACCCCAAGAGACCCAGTACTTC CASSTSSGRPQETQYF
TRBJ2-2 - 17 TRBV6-8 TRBD2 TGTGCCATAGGTTTGCGGGAGGCACGGGGCCCCACCGGGGAGCTGTTTTTT CAIGLREARGPTGELFF
TRBJ2-3 - 18 TRBV5-1 TRBD1 TGCGCCAGCAGCTTGGCGTTAACCGGGACAGGGGTCACAGATACGCAGTATTTT CASSLALTGTGVTDTQYF
TRBJ1-5 - 13 TRBV18 TRBD1 TGTGCCAGCTCGGGGACAGGCAGTCAGCCCCAGCATTTT CASSGTGSQPQHF
TRBJ2-7 - 14 TRBV6-7 TRBD2 TGTGCCAGCAGCCCGGGACTAGCCACCTACGAGCAGTACTTC CASSPGLATYEQYF
TRBJ1-4 - 17 TRBV7-5 - TGTGCCAGCAGACCCCTCCCGGCGGGAACAACTAATGAAAAACTGTTTTTT CASRPLPAGTTNEKLFF
TRBJ2-1 - 14 TRBV19 - TGTGCCAGTAGCGAGGGGGGCGCATTTGGTGAGCAGTTCTTC CASSEGGAFGEQFF
TRBJ2-5 - 15 TRBV6-8 - TGTGCCAGCAGGATATCAGGGGGGCGGCAAGAGACCCAGTACTTC CASRISGGRQETQYF
TRBJ2-2 - 15 TRBV6-8 TRBD1 TGTGCCAGCACGACTCCGGGACAGGGAACCGGGGAGCTGTTTTTT CASTTPGQGTGELFF
TRBJ2-3 many 17 TRBV11-3 TRBD2 TGTGCCAGCAGCCCCAGGGCTAGCGGGAGTTGGCCAGATACGCAGTATTTT CASSPRASGSWPDTQYF
TRBJ1-4 few 15 TRBV18 - TGTGCCAGCTCACCAAATCCGGCCTTAGGGGAAAAACTGTTTTTT CASSPNPALGEKLFF
TRBJ2-3 - 13 TRBV9 - TGTGCCAGCAGTGTACTGGGCACAGATACGCAGTATTTT CASSVLGTDTQYF
TRBJ2-1 - 13 TRBV28 - TGTGCCAGCAGTTTGCAAGGGGAACGTGAGCAGTTCTTC CASSLQGEREQFF
TRBJ1-1 - 12 TRBV19 TRBD1 TGTGCCAGTAGTGAGAGGACAGGCGAAGCTTTCTTT CASSERTGEAFF
TRBJ1-1 - 14 TRBV5-1 - TGCGCCAGCAGCTTGGGGGCGGGGACCCCCGAAGCTTTCTTT CASSLGAGTPEAFF
TRBJ2-4 - 15 TRBV11-3 TRBD2 TGTGCCAGCAGCGACGGGAGGGCCTATAAAAACATTCAGTACTTC CASSDGRAYKNIQYF
TRBJ1-2 - 15 TRBV30 - TGTGCCTGGGATCTGGGGTCCCGATCAAACTATGGCTACACCTTC CAWDLGSRSNYGYTF
TRBJ1-1 - 13 TRBV9 - TGTGCCAGCAGCGGGGGAATGAACACTGAAGCTTTCTTT CASSGGMNTEAFF
TRBJ1-5 few 16 TRBV10-3 TRBD1 TGTGCCAGCTTCACACGACAGGGGCCGAACAATCAGCCCCAGCATTTT CASFTRQGPNNQPQHF
TRBJ2-3 once 12 TRBV25-1 TRBD2 TGTGCCAGCAGGGATAGCGGGAGGACGCAGTATTTT CASRDSGRTQYF
TRBJ2-5 - 13 TRBV19 - TGTGCCAGTAGTCGGAGCGGAAAAGAGACCCAGTACTTC CASSRSGKETQYF
TRBJ1-2 few 14 TRBV15 TRBD1 TGTGCCACCAGCCTGGACAGGGCAACTCGAGGCTACACCTTC CATSLDRATRGYTF
TRBJ2-1 - 16 TRBV5-1 - TGCGCCAGCAGCCCGGACGCTAGAGTGGGGTACAATGAGCAGTTCTTC CASSPDARVGYNEQFF
TRBJ2-2 - 13 TRBV28 - TGTGTAGTTGGAGGGATAAACACCGGGGAGCTGTTTTTT CVVGGINTGELFF
TRBJ2-7 - 16 TRBV14 TRBD2 TGTGCCAGCAGCCAGAAGGCTAGCGGGGGGGTCTACGAGCAGTACTTC CASSQKASGGVYEQYF
TRBJ2-1 once 15 TRBV5-1 TRBD2 TGCGCCAGCAGCCCCGGGACTAGCGGGGGGTATGAGCAGTTCTTC CASSPGTSGGYEQFF
TRBJ1-3 - 17 TRBV11-1 TRBD1 TGTGCCAGCAGCTTCGTTGGACAGGCCCTCTCTGGAAACACCATATATTTT CASSFVGQALSGNTIYF
TRBJ1-2 - 12 TRBV9 - TGTGCCAGCAGCGTAGGGGGGTATGGCTACACCTTC CASSVGGYGYTF
TRBJ1-1 few 13 TRBV10-3 - TGTGCCATCAGTGAGCGCGCATACTCTGAAGCTTTCTTT CAISERAYSEAFF
TRBJ2-5 once 14 TRBV19 TRBD2 TGTGCCAGTAGTTCGGGACTAGCCCAAGAGACCCAGTACTTC CASSSGLAQETQYF
TRBJ2-4 medium-sized 15 TRBV11-3 TRBD2 TGTGCCAGCAGCTTGGCCTTATCGGGAGGCAACATTCAGTACTTC CASSLALSGGNIQYF
TRBJ1-1 large 12 TRBV19 - TGTGCCATCCTAGTAGATAACACTGAAGCTTTCTTT CAILVDNTEAFF
TRBJ2-5 - 13 TRBV19 - TGTGCCAGTAGTATTGGGGGTGAAGAGACCCAGTACTTC CASSIGGEETQYF
TRBJ2-5 few 16 TRBV11-3 TRBD2 TGTGCCAGCAGCTTGGGGGTTAGCGGGAACCAAGAGACCCAGTACTTC CASSLGVSGNQETQYF
TRBJ2-1 - 15 TRBV29-1 - TGCAGCGTTGAAGATCTGAAGAAAATTGACAATGAGCAGTTCTTC CSVEDLKKIDNEQFF
TRBJ2-6 few 15 TRBV9 - TGTGCCAGCAGCGGCGGACACTCTGGGGCCAACGTCCTGACTTTC CASSGGHSGANVLTF
TRBJ2-7 - 13 TRBV29-1 TRBD1 TGCAGCGTTGAACTTCCCAGGGGGCTAGGGCAGTACTTC CSVELPRGLGQYF
TRBJ2-1 - 14 TRBV28 TRBD1 TGTGCCAGCAGTTTTGACAGGGCAGACAATGAGCAGTTCTTC CASSFDRADNEQFF
TRBJ1-1 - 13 TRBV19 - TGTGCCAGTAGTATAAGGAGGAACACTGAAGCTTTCTTT CASSIRRNTEAFF
TRBJ2-7 - 15 TRBV29-1 TRBD1 TGCAGCGTTGAAGATCGCAAGGGGGCGAGGAACGAGCAGTACTTC CSVEDRKGARNEQYF
TRBJ2-7 - 16 TRBV9 TRBD2 TGTGCCAGCAGCCCTGGTGGCGGGAGGATGTCCTACGAGCAGTACTTC CASSPGGGRMSYEQYF
TRBJ1-1 few 14 TRBV5-1 - TGCGCCAGCAGCTTGGTTCCCAAGACGTCGGGAGCTTTCTTT CASSLVPKTSGAFF
TRBJ1-5 - 15 TRBV12-5 TRBD1 TGTGCTAGTGGTCCTGGACAGGGGGGCAATCAGCCCCAGCATTTT CASGPGQGGNQPQHF